Listed here are 14 T cell receptor beta chains from one sample, sequenced in a study of T-cell memory formation after mild COVID-19 (dated by TCRdb to about 2021). The library was prepared using 5' RACE. TCRdb lists the instrument as Illumina NovaSeq 6000. Using fastp at Q25 and MiXCR, TCRdb reprocessed the public reads and kept productive beta chains. Here each entry gathers all rows of one CDR3 protein and keeps the most common genes and DNA. This sample has about 430,000 distinct CDR3 sequences in its table, and approximately 24% of those were observed once. The ten largest make up 7.5% to 10% of the sample. Sequencing used PBMCs or a T cell subset sorted from them (not recorded which). These receptors were taken from an adult woman who had mild COVID-19 (a few samples of this study predate the infection). The sample titles of this study are shuffled in the database, so cell type and time point are left out; the donor was told from shared clones.

This chain uses TRBV6-5 with TRBJ2-6; possibly TRBD2 for D (5 bases). V was trimmed by 2 bases and J by 0 bases, leaving 14 bases between them. This CDR3 is built from 18 residues. The V gene's germline CDR1 is MNHEY and CDR2 SVGAGI. CDR3 sequence (DNA): TGTGCCAGCAGTTACGGTGGACTGGAGAGCTCTGGGGCCAACGTCCTGACTTTC. Encoded protein: CASSYGGLESSGANVLTF.

Worth noting for this clonotype: A single base separates this from a much larger clone, so it may be a read error. V gene TRBV29-1 combines with J gene TRBJ2-2; D ambiguous. Germline V gives CDR1 SQVTM, CDR2 ANQGSEA. This CDR3 comprises 11 residues. CDR3 amino acids: CSVWNNGELFF. For the CDR3, the DNA is TGCAGCGTTTGGAACAACGGGGAGCTGTTTTTT.

This clonotype was counted between two and nine times. The chain uses TRBV3-1 and TRBJ2-3; 8 bases align to TRBD2. The CDR3 loop spans 17 amino acids. Germline V gene data show CDR1 as LGHDT and CDR2 as YNNKEL (reference sequence). V lost 1 base and J lost 7; bases outside the gene matches: 13. The CDR3 DNA reads as TGTGCCAGCAGCCAAGCCCCAGCGGGGGTATCGAGCTATACGCAGTATTTT. Residues: CASSQAPAGVSSYTQYF.

The rearrangement joins TRBV27 to TRBJ2-7; D tentatively fits TRBD1 or TRBD2 (5 bases each). Trimming stripped 5 bases from V and 3 bases from J, with 17 bases between. The CDR3 has 15 residues. Germline V lookup: CDR1 MNHEY, CDR2 SMNVEV (reference sequence). In DNA form, the CDR3 reads TGTGCCAGCAGTCCGGAGGCAGGGTTGGTCTACGAGCAGTACTTC. Translation gives CASSPEAGLVYEQYF.

There are a few counts of this clonotype. The chain joins TRBV5-1 to TRBJ2-7; 11 bases agree with TRBD2. The V gene's germline CDR1 is SGHRS and CDR2 YFSETQ. The J segment lost 3 bases and the V segment lost 4 bases, leaving 9 bases of the junction unmatched. The CDR3 covers 16 residues. The CDR3 region is CASSGGTSGFYYEQYF. In nucleotides, the CDR3 is TGCGCCAGCAGCGGCGGGACTAGCGGATTCTACTACGAGCAGTACTTC. Drawing the rest from reference TRBV5-1 and TRBJ2-7, the complete variable domain is KAGVTQTPRYLIKTRGQQVTLSCSPISGHRSVSWYQQTPGQGLQFLFEYFSETQRNKGNFPGRFSGRQFSNSRSEMNVSTLELGDSALYLCASSGGTSGFYYEQYFGPGTRLTVT.

The chain employs TRBV12-3 or TRBV12-4 and TRBJ1-1, with D possibly matching TRBD1 (6 bases). The CDR3 has 16 residues. V was shortened by 1 base and J by 5 bases, with 17 bases between the two germline ends. DNA of the CDR3: TGTGCCAGCAGTTTAGTAGGGACCAGAAGGGGGACTGAAGCTTTCTTT. This codes for CASSLVGTRRGTEAFF.

The V call is TRBV20-1, the J call TRBJ2-4, with 7 bases aligning to TRBD1. This CDR3 is built from 16 residues. CDR1 is DFQATT and CDR2 is SNEGSKA in the germline V gene (reference sequence). V was clipped by 1 base and J by 8 bases; unmatched bases: 14. CDR3 nucleotide sequence: TGCAGTGCTAGAGCAGGGGGAGAGCCCCGGTGGGACATTCAGTACTTC. This codes for CSARAGGEPRWDIQYF.

The table lists this clonotype with a few counts. J is TRBJ1-6 and V is TRBV6-2 or TRBV6-3; a weak D match, TRBD1 (5 bases). CDR1 is MNHEY, CDR2 SVGEGT, per germline. This CDR3 contains 14 residues. The V end was cut by 6 bases, the J end by 5 bases, with 11 bases between. CDR3 nucleotide sequence: TGTGCCAGCAGAGCCGGGACGGATAATTCACCCCTCCACTTT. Residues: CASRAGTDNSPLHF.

The V call is TRBV9, the J call TRBJ2-5, with 13 bases that match TRBD2. CDR1 and CDR2 from the germline V gene are SGDLS and YYNGEE. The CDR3 has 17 amino acids. Germline trimming cut 4 bases from V and 8 bases from J; bases unmatched to any gene: 14. CDR3 loop: CASSPQTSGGFGRTQYF. CDR3 coding DNA: TGTGCCAGCAGCCCCCAGACTAGCGGGGGGTTCGGTCGAACCCAGTACTTC.

This clonotype was picked up a small number of times. V gene TRBV7-9 combines with J gene TRBJ1-2; no reliable D call. The germline gives CDR1 SEHNR, CDR2 FQNEAQ (reference sequence). Deletions cut 1 base from V and 6 bases from J, with 6 bases between. The length of the CDR3 is 12 residues. The CDR3 DNA reads TGTGCCAGCAGCTTAGAAAATGATGGCTACACCTTC. Protein sequence: CASSLENDGYTF.

This chain joins TRBV6-5 and TRBJ1-1, with a tentative D call TRBD1 (6 bases). Germline assignment: CDR1 MNHEY and CDR2 SVGAGI. V lost 8 bases and J lost 5, with 9 bases in between. There are 11 residues in the CDR3. The CDR3 coding sequence is TGTGCCAGCTACAGGGAAACTGAAGCTTTCTTT. This codes for CASYRETEAFF.

This chain uses TRBV6-5 with TRBJ1-1; 7 nucleotides match TRBD1. Trimming cost V 0 bases and J 12 bases; bases outside gene matches: 4. This CDR3 is 12 amino acids long. CDR1 MNHEY and CDR2 SVGAGI come from the germline V gene. The CDR3 bases are TGTGCCAGCAGTTACTCGACAGGGCAAACTTTCTTT. It translates to CASSYSTGQTFF.

The chain uses TRBV29-1 and TRBJ2-3; D is unclear. V lost 2 bases to trimming and J lost 3 bases, with 9 bases between them. The germline V gene has CDR1 SQVTM and CDR2 ANQGSEA. The CDR3 sequence is 13 residues long. The CDR3 DNA reads as TGCAGCGTTGAAAGCCCCGCGACAGATACGCAGTATTTT. It specifies CSVESPATDTQYF.

This chain uses TRBV24-1 with TRBJ2-5, with D perhaps matching TRBD1 (6 bases). Germline V gives CDR1 KGHDR, CDR2 SFDVKD. Trimming left V 6 bases short and J 4 bases short, with 11 bases between. This CDR3 is built from 13 residues. CDR3 residues: CATSTWGRETQYF. The CDR3 DNA reads TGTGCCACCAGTACCTGGGGGCGAGAGACCCAGTACTTC.